This T cell receptor beta chain stems from a study of beta chain features in type 1 diabetes. After removal of 0 bases from V and 5 bases from J, the junction contained 6 bases not matched to a gene. CDR1 and CDR2 (germline): LGHNA, YNFKEQ. CDR3 length: 15 amino acids. The sample holds a few counts of this clone. The investigators reverse transcribed all of the isolated RNA, so they sequenced expressed TCRB transcripts. Libraries were prepared by immunoSEQ multiplex PCR; TCRdb keeps only in-frame clonotypes and omits some of them. The repertoire holds some 240,000 clones, with roughly 11% as singletons.

This sequence was found in a man in his late teens or twenties in good health. Sequenced material: central memory CD4+ T cells from blood. The V call is TRBV4-2, the J call TRBJ2-7; TRBD2 matches 8 bases. Here the CDR3 DNA reads TGTGCCAGCAGCCAAGATCCCAGCGGGAGTGACGAGCAGTACTTC. Translation gives CASSQDPSGSDEQYF.